Listed below are T cell receptor beta chains from one sample, sequenced in a study of cytomegalovirus exposure and HLA in healthy donors. TCRdb keeps only in-frame clones here, not all; method: immunoSEQ multiplex PCR. The sample records approximately 150,000 clones, over 70% being singletons. Input material: PBMCs. These receptors all stem from a man younger than 35 in good health and CMV-seropositive. CDR3s leave out the opening cysteine and the closing phenylalanine or tryptophan. Some rows have no size entry. The others give once, few or many, or a class for an expanded clone.

CDR3 protein	clone size	V gene	J gene
SVEGGTGGYGF	once	TRBV29-1	TRBJ2-1
ASSARQGNSNSPLH	NA	TRBV7-2	TRBJ1-6
ASSLDSGSSYEQY	NA	TRBV5-1	TRBJ2-7
ASSLGQVSNEQF	once	TRBV5-1	TRBJ2-1
ASSQLRGQPQH	few	TRBV23-1	TRBJ1-5
ASGLVSAREFNEQY	few	TRBV12-5	TRBJ2-7
ASSLIPSGIKNIQY	NA	TRBV11-2	TRBJ2-4
ASSSPTGQEAQY	NA	TRBV5-6	TRBJ2-5
ASRNSGIPYEQY	NA	TRBV27	TRBJ2-7
ASSLISEQY	NA	TRBV5-8	TRBJ2-7
ASSQGGYRRTGGFEKLF	NA	TRBV4-2	TRBJ1-4
ASSLARSDGYT	once	TRBV7-2	TRBJ1-2
ASSHEPTGGLGGELF	NA	TRBV4-1	TRBJ2-2
SVVRGDSYGYT	NA	TRBV29-1	TRBJ1-2
ASSLEGGQPQH	NA	TRBV7-2	TRBJ1-5
ATRIDSVRTDTQY	NA	TRBV15	TRBJ2-3
ASRGDRELDEQY	few	TRBV5-4	TRBJ2-7
ASSHTGGNQPQH	few	TRBV4-1	TRBJ1-5
ASSESLAGGSSYNEQF	NA	TRBV6-4	TRBJ2-1
ASSVQTGGPYGYT	NA	TRBV9	TRBJ1-2
AWSVRSSGANVLT	NA	TRBV30	TRBJ2-6
ASSPMGGKEPQH	NA	TRBV9	TRBJ1-5
ASSVEALEAGSGNTIY	once	TRBV9	TRBJ1-3
ASSGDRHMGPQH	once	TRBV19	TRBJ1-5
ASRPTTGSPYNEQF	NA	TRBV27	TRBJ2-1